The sequence of this TCR beta chain was determined in a study of a mutant IDH1 vaccine in newly diagnosed glioma. Study-level information: It was radiotherapy, temozolomide, or both that patients received previously, with most receiving both. Study-wide results and caveats: Across multiple MHC alleles, 80% to 95% of patients had vaccine-induced responses.

Measured with immunoSEQ multiplex PCR; TCRdb has only the in-frame clones, and not every one. The top ten clones hold less than 25% of a sample with tens of thousands of clones, around 90% of them seen once. Germline CDR1 and CDR2: SGHAT and FQNNGV. The CDR3 runs 14 residues. The ends were cut back, 4 bases at V and 4 bases at J, with 11 bases in the middle. Points on this clone: Its antigen is unknown.

The time point here: week 11, during vaccination. In the vaccine, a single dose held 300 ug of the mutant IDH1 20-mer peptide, along with topical imiquimod. This TCR was sampled from a man younger than 30 with glioma. Here the sequenced sample was PBMCs, taken from a glioma patient whose treatment included an IDH1 peptide vaccine. The V call is TRBV11-2, the J call TRBJ2-1, with D uncertain. This CDR3 reads CASSSLTDYNEQFF. The CDR3, as DNA: TGTGCCAGCAGCTCCCTCACAGATTACAATGAGCAGTTCTTC.